The TCR beta chain described here comes from a study of cytomegalovirus exposure and HLA in healthy donors. Study results and caveats: Some segments of the V type, notably TRBV6-2 and TRBV6-3, were excluded as indistinguishable. Later analysis showed most CMV-associated TCR beta chains appearing HLA-restricted.

V dropped 6 bases and J dropped 4; count of bases not matched to a gene: 4. Germline V lookup: CDR1 MDHEN, CDR2 SYDVKM. The CDR3 extends over 14 amino acids. As regards this clone: The antigen is not known.

Primers for the PCR totalled 60 Vbeta and 13 Jbeta. The data were produced by immunoSEQ multiplex PCR, yet TCRdb's version contains in-frame clones alone and is incomplete. Of 150,000 to 170,000 clones listed, approximately 80% were seen once; the top ten hold approximately 5.6%. The sequence came from a woman between 35 and 50 years old in good health and CMV-seropositive. The chain uses TRBV28 and TRBJ1-5; 9 bases agree with TRBD1. The sample comprised PBMCs. In DNA, the CDR3 is TGTGCCAGCAGCTACGGACAGGGGAATCAGCCCCAGCATTTT. The encoded protein is CASSYGQGNQPQHF.